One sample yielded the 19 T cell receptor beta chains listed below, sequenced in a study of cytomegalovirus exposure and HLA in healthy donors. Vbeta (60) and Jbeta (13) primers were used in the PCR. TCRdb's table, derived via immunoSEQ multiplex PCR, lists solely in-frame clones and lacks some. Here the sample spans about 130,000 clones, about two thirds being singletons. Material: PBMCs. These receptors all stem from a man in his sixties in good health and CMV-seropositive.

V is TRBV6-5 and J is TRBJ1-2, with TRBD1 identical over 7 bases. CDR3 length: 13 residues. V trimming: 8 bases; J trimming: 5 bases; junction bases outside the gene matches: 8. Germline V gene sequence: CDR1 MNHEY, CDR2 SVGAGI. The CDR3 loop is CASRRGQRYGYTF. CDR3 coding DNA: TGTGCCAGCCGTCGGGGACAGCGATATGGCTACACCTTC.

CDR3 sequence (DNA): TGCGCCAGCAGCTTGGATAGTCGTGGAAACACCATATATTTT. The encoded protein is CASSLDSRGNTIYF. V and J are TRBV5-1 and TRBJ1-3; D is uncertain. Trimming cost V 0 bases and J 3 bases, with 7 bases left between them. The germline V gene has CDR1 SGHRS and CDR2 YFSETQ. The CDR3 length is 14 residues.

CDR3 coding DNA: TGTGCCAGCAGCCAAGTCGGGAGCGGGCCGCAGTATTTT. Its protein product is CASSQVGSGPQYF. This chain connects TRBV14 to TRBJ2-3; D is perhaps TRBD2 (6 bases). Germline CDR1 reads SGHDN; CDR2 reads FVKESK. V lost 1 base, J lost 10 bases, and 12 bases lay in between. The length of the CDR3 is 13 residues.

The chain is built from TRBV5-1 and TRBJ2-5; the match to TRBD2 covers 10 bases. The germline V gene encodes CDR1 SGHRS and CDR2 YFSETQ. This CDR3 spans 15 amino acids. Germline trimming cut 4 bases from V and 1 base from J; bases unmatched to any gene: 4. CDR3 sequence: CASSILAGSQETQYF. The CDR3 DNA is TGCGCCAGCAGCATACTAGCGGGGAGCCAAGAGACCCAGTACTTC.

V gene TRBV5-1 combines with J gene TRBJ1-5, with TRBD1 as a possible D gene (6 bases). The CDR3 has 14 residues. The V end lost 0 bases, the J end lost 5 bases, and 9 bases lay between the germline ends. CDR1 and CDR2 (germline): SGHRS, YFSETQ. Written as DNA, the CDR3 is TGCGCCAGCAGCTTGGAGTCAGGGGATCAGCCCCAGCATTTT. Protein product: CASSLESGDQPQHF.

CDR3 nucleotides: TGCGCCAGCAGCCACCTCGGGGAACCCAGAAACACCATATATTTT. This gives the protein CASSHLGEPRNTIYF. The V call is TRBV4-1, the J call TRBJ1-3; D is ambiguous. Germline V gene data show CDR1 as MGHRA and CDR2 as YSYEKL. This CDR3 comprises 15 residues. The germline V and J ends were trimmed by 3 bases and 5 bases, with 14 bases remaining between them.

This CDR3 is CASSWAPGASYNEQFF. CDR3 nucleotide sequence: TGTGCCAGCAGCTGGGCGCCAGGGGCCTCCTACAATGAGCAGTTCTTC. The chain combines TRBV11-2 with TRBJ2-1; tentative D call: TRBD1 (6 bases). V was cut by 4 bases and J by 0 bases, with 13 bases left in between. CDR1 is SGHAT and CDR2 is FQNNGV in the germline V gene. The CDR3 spans 16 residues.

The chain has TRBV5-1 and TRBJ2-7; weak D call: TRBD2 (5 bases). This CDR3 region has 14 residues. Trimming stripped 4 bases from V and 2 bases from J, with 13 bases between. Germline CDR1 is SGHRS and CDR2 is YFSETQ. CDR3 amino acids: CASSILDGAYEQYF. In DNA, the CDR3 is TGCGCCAGCAGCATATTAGACGGGGCCTACGAGCAGTACTTC.

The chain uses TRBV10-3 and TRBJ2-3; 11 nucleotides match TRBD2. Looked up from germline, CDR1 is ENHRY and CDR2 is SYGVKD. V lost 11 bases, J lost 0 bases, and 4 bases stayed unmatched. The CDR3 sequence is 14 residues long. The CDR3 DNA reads TGTGCCGCCCTAGCGGGGGGAAGCACAGATACGCAGTATTTT. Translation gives CAALAGGSTDTQYF.

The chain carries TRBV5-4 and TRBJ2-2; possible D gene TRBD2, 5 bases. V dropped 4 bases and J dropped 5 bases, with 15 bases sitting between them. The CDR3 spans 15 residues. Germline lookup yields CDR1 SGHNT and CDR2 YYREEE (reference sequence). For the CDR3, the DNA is TGTGCCAGCAGCGGAGGCGGAGGAAAGACCGGGGAGCTGTTTTTT. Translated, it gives CASSGGGGKTGELFF.

The CDR3 here is CASSQDLNQPQHF. The CDR3 DNA reads as TGCGCCAGCAGCCAAGATCTTAATCAGCCCCAGCATTTT. The chain couples TRBV4-1 to TRBJ1-5; D uncertain. Trimming pared 0 bases from V and 4 bases from J, leaving 4 bases between. Germline CDR1 reads MGHRA; CDR2 reads YSYEKL. The CDR3 covers 13 residues.

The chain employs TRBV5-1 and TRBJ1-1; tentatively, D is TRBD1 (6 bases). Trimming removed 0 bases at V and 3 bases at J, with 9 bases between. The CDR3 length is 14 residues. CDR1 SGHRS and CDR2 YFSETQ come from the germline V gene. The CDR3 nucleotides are TGCGCCAGCAGCTTGGAACAGGGAGACACTGAAGCTTTCTTT. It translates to CASSLEQGDTEAFF.

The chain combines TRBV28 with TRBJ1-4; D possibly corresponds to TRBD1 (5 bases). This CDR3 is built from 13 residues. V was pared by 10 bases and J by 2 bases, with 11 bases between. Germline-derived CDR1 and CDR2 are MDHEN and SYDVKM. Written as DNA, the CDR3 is TGTGCCACCCGGGGGGTCACTAATGAAAAACTGTTTTTT. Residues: CATRGVTNEKLFF.

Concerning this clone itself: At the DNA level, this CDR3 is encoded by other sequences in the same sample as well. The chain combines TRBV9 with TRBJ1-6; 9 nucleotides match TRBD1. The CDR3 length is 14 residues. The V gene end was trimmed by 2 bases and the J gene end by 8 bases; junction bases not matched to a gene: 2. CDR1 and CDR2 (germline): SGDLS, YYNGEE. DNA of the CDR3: TGTGCCAGCAGCGTGGGACAGGGCGATTCACCCCTCCACTTT. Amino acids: CASSVGQGDSPLHF.

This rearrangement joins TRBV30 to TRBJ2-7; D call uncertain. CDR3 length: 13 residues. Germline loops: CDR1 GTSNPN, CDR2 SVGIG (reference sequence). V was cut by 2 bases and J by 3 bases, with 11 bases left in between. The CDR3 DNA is TGTGCCTGGAGTTTCTTTGAGGACTACGAGCAGTACTTC. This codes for CAWSFFEDYEQYF.

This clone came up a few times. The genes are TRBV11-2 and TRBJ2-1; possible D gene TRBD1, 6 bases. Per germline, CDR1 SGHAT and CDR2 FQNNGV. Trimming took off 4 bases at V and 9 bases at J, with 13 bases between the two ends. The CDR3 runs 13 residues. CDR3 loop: CASSSTGPGEQFF. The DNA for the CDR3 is TGTGCCAGCAGCTCCACAGGGCCGGGTGAGCAGTTCTTC.

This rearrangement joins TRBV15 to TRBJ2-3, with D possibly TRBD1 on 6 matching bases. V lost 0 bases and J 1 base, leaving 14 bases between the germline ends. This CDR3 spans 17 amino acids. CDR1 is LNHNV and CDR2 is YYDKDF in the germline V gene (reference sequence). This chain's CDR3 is CATSRELVSGGTDTQYF. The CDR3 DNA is TGTGCCACCAGCAGAGAACTCGTGTCAGGGGGCACAGATACGCAGTATTTT.

This chain's CDR3 is CASSLLDEQFF. The CDR3 DNA follows: TGTGCCAGCAGCTTGTTAGATGAGCAGTTCTTC. The rearrangement joins TRBV11-2 to TRBJ2-1, with D unresolved. Trimming left V 3 bases short and J 8 bases short, with 5 bases between. The CDR3 is 11 residues long. The germline V gene has CDR1 SGHAT and CDR2 FQNNGV.

The CDR3 DNA reads as TGTGCCAGCTCACCTCTAGCGGGAGGGAATGAGCAGTTCTTC. This gives the protein CASSPLAGGNEQFF. The chain has TRBV18 and TRBJ2-1; 12 bases match TRBD2. V trimming: 3 bases; J trimming: 7 bases; junction bases outside the gene matches: 1. CDR1 is KGHSH and CDR2 is LQKENI in the germline V gene. CDR3 size: 14 residues.